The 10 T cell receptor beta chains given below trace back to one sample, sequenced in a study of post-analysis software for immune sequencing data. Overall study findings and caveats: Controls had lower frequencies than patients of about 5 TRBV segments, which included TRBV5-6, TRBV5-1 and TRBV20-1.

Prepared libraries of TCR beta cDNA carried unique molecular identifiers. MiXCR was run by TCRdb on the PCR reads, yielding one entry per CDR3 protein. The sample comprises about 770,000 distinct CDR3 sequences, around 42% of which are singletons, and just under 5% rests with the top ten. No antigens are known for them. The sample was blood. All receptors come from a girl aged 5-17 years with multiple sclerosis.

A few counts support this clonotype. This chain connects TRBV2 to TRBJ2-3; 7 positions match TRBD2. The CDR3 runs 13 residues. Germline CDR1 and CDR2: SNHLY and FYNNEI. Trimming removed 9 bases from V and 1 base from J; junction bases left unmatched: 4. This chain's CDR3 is CASDLAGTDTQYF. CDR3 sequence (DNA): TGTGCCAGTGACCTAGCGGGCACAGATACGCAGTATTTT. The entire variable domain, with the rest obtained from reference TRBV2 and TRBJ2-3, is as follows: EPEVTQTPSHQVTQMGQEVILRCVPISNHLYFYWYRQILGQKVEFLVSFYNNEISEKSEIFDDQFSVERPDGSNFTLKIRSTKLEDSAMYFCASDLAGTDTQYFGPGTRLTVL.

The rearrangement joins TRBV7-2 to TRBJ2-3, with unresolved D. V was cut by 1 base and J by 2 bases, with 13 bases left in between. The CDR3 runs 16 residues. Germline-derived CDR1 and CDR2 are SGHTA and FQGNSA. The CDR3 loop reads CASSLGLVTDTDTQYF. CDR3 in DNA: TGTGCCAGCAGCTTAGGGTTGGTTACTGACACAGATACGCAGTATTTT.

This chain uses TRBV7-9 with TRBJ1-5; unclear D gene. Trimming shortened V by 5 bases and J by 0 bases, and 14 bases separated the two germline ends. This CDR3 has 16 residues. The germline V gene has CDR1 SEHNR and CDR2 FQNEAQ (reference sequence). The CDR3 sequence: CASSTVDGNSNQPQHF. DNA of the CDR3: TGTGCCAGCAGCACAGTGGATGGCAATAGCAATCAGCCCCAGCATTTT.

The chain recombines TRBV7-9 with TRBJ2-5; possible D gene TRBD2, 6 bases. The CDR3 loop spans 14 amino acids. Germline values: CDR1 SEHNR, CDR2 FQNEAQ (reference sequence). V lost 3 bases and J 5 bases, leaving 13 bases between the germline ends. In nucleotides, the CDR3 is TGTGCCAGCAGCTTGGGGGGACCCGGGGAGACCCAGTACTTC. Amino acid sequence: CASSLGGPGETQYF.

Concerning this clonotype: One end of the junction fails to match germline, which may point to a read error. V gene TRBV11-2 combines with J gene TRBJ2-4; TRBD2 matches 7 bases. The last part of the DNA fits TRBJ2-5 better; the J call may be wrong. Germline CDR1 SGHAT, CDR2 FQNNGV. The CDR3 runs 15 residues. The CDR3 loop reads CACSPGTNYQETQYF. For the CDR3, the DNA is TGTGCCTGCAGCCCTGGGACTAATTATCAAGAGACCCAGTACTTC.

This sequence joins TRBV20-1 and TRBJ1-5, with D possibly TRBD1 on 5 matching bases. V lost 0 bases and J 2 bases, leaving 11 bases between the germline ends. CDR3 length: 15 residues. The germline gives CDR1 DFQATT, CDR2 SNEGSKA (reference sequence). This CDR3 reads CSARDSVGGNQPQHF. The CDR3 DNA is TGCAGTGCTAGAGATTCGGTAGGGGGCAATCAGCCCCAGCATTTT.

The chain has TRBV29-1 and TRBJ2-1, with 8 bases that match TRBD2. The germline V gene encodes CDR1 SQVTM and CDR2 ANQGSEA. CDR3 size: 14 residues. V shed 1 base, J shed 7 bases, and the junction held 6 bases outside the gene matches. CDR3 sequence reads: CSVEGLALSNEQFF. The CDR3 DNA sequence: TGCAGCGTTGAAGGACTAGCGTTAAGTAATGAGCAGTTCTTC.

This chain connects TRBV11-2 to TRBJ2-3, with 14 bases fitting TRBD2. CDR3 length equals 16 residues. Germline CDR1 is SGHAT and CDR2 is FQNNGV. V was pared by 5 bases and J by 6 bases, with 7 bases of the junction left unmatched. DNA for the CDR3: TGTGCCAGCAGCGACGGGACTAGCGGGAGTAGTGATACGCAGTATTTT. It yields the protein CASSDGTSGSSDTQYF.

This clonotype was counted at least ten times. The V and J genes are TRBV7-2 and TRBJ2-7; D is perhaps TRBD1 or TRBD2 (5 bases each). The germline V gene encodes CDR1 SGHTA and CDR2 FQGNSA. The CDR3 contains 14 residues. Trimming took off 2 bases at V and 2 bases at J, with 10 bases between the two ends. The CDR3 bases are TGTGCCAGCAGCTTAAAGGTGGGGGCCTACGAGCAGTACTTC. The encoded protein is CASSLKVGAYEQYF.

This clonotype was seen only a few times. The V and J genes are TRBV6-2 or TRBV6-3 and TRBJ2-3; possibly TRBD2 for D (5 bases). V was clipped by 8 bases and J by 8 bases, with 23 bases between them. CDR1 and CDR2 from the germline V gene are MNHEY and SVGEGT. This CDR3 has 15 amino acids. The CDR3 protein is CASGKTTGFSGTQYF. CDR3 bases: TGTGCCAGCGGGAAGACGACGGGGTTTTCTGGTACGCAGTATTTT.